The clone carrying this TCR beta chain came up many times. Its matching antigen is unknown. TCRdb ran MiXCR on the 5' RACE reads and lists one entry per CDR3 protein. Among approximately 250,000 distinct CDR3 sequences, roughly 3.5% were seen once, and the ten largest hold about 20%. This specimen belongs to a study of T cells after yellow fever vaccination. The study's findings and limits: Weaker, the secondary response peaked sooner, at day 5 versus 15. A large majority of primary-vaccination clones showed up again after the booster (around 95% CD4, 85% to 90% CD8). Among all clonotypes, a small share was observed in both CD4 and CD8 compartments.

Per the germline V gene, CDR1 is MNHNS and CDR2 is SASEGT. CDR3 length equals 14 residues. Unmatched junction bases numbered 4, after V lost 4 bases and J lost 4 bases. V gene TRBV6-1 combines with J gene TRBJ1-5, with 7 nucleotides matching TRBD1. The sequences come from PBMCs, collected 15 days after the yellow fever booster vaccination. The receptor was isolated from a man aged 18 to 29 who received the YFV17D yellow fever vaccine. CDR3 loop: CASSGQGRNQPQHF. In nucleotides, the CDR3 is TGTGCCAGCAGTGGACAGGGAAGGAATCAGCCCCAGCATTTT.